This TCR beta chain came from a study of cytomegalovirus exposure and HLA in healthy donors. This CDR3 is 14 amino acids long. In germline, CDR1 is LNHNV, CDR2 YYDKDF (reference sequence). V was trimmed by 1 base and J by 5 bases, leaving 6 bases between them. The primer mix had 60 Vbeta and 13 Jbeta primers. Generated by immunoSEQ multiplex PCR, the TCRdb table keeps only in-frame clones and is missing some. The listing records 150,000 to 250,000 clones. What was sequenced was PBMCs. This sequence was found in a boy aged 5 to 17 in good health and CMV-seronegative. J is TRBJ1-6 and V is TRBV15, with D uncertain. The CDR3: CATSRGRDNSPLHF. The CDR3 nucleotides are TGTGCCACCAGCAGAGGGCGGGATAATTCACCCCTCCACTTT.